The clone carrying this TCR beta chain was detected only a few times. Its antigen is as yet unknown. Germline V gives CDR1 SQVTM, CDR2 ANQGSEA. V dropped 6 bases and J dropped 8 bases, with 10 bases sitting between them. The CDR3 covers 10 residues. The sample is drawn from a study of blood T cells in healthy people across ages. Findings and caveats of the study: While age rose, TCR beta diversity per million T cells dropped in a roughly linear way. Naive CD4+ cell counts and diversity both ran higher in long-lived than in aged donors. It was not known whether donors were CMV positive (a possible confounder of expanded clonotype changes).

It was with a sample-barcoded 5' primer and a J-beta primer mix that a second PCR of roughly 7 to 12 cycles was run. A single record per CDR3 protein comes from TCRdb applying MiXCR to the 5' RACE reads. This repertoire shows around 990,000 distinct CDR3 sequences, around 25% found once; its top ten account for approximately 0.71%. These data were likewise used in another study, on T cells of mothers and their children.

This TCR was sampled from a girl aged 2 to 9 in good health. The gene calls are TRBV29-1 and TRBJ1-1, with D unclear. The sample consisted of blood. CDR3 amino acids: CSVLSGEAFF. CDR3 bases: TGCAGCGTCCTATCGGGGGAAGCTTTCTTT.